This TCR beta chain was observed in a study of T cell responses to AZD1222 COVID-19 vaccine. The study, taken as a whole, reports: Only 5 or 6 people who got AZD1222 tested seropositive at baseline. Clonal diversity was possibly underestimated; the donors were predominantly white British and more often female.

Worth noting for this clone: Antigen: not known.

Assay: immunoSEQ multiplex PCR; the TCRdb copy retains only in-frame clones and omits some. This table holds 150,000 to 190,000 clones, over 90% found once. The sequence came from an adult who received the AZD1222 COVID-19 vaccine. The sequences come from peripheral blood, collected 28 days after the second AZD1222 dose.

Written as DNA, the CDR3 is TGTGCCAGCAGTTTTTCTGAGGGAGGGGTCACAGATACGCAGTATTTT. This encodes CASSFSEGGVTDTQYF. The chain has TRBV28 and TRBJ2-3, with 7 bases aligning to TRBD2. Trimming took 3 bases from V and 2 from J; bases not matched to a gene: 8. CDR3 length: 16 residues. CDR1 is MDHEN, CDR2 SYDVKM, per germline.